The clone carrying this T cell receptor (beta chain) has a handful of counts. The missing CDR3 end, 3 residues past where the read stops, is filled in from the germline J gene. TCRdb's table, derived via immunoSEQ multiplex PCR, lists solely in-frame clones and lacks some. Observed in the sample are roughly 70,000 clones, none of them singletons. This entry comes from a study of T cell clonality in common variable immunodeficiency. Trimming took off 0 bases at V and 3 bases at J, with 14 bases between the two ends. From germline, CDR1 is SGHRS and CDR2 YFSETQ. The CDR3 sequence is 16 residues long. The chain is built from TRBV5-1 and TRBJ2-3, with D perhaps matching TRBD1 (5 bases). This clonotype was sampled from a person aged 18 to 75 in good health. The material sequenced was peripheral blood mononuclear cells. CDR3 DNA, as far as it was read: TGCGCCAGCAGCTTGGTCGTCAGGGCAGATACAGATACG. This gives the protein CASSLVVRADTDT. The full CDR3 is CASSLVVRADTDTQYF.